These 21 T cell receptor beta chains were sequenced from one sample in a study of cytomegalovirus exposure and HLA in healthy donors (dated by TCRdb to about 2017). Library preparation employed the immunoSEQ multiplex PCR assay. The multiplex PCR relied on a mix of 60 forward primers for TCR Vbeta segments and 13 reverse primers for TCR Jbeta segments. TCRdb took over this immuneACCESS table, retaining in-frame rearrangements with V and J assigned. Such tables are incomplete; in checked studies, under half of the missing clones stem from an unresolved V gene, and the remainder is unexplained. Across this sample there are 100,000 to 150,000 clones, with 80% seen only once. The ten most abundant clones make up 1% to 1.5% of the sample. The sample taken for sequencing was PBMCs. These receptors originate from a female donor in good health and CMV-seronegative.

The V gene is TRBV2, the J gene TRBJ2-7; TRBD2 aligns across 7 bases. The CDR3 runs to 16 residues. V lost 6 bases, J lost 5 bases, and 16 bases stayed unmatched. Germline values: CDR1 SNHLY, CDR2 FYNNEI. The CDR3 sequence is CASRELGAGRENEQYF. The DNA for the CDR3 is TGTGCCAGCAGGGAATTGGGAGCGGGAAGGGAGAACGAGCAGTACTTC. Full variable domain (missing parts from reference TRBV2 and TRBJ2-7): EPEVTQTPSHQVTQMGQEVILRCVPISNHLYFYWYRQILGQKVEFLVSFYNNEISEKSEIFDDQFSVERPDGSNFTLKIRSTKLEDSAMYFCASRELGAGRENEQYFGPGTRLTVT.

Details on this clone: The sample carries other DNA sequences with the same CDR3. V and J are TRBV7-9 and TRBJ2-7; 7 bases line up with TRBD1. The CDR3 has 15 residues. V shed 3 bases, J shed 0 bases, and the junction held 5 bases outside the gene matches. CDR1 is SEHNR, CDR2 FQNEAQ, per germline (reference sequence). CDR3 in DNA: TGTGCCAGCAGCTTGACCGGGACAGCCTCCTACGAGCAGTACTTC. This gives the protein CASSLTGTASYEQYF.

V is TRBV11-1 and J is TRBJ2-7, with 9 bases aligning to TRBD1. CDR1 is SGHAT, CDR2 FQDESV, per germline (reference sequence). The CDR3 sequence is 16 residues long. The trim removed 5 bases at V and 4 bases at J, leaving 12 bases unmatched. The CDR3 here is CASSPQGAILSYEQYF. The CDR3, as DNA: TGTGCCAGCAGCCCACAGGGGGCTATTCTATCGTACGAGCAGTACTTC.

This clone was observed a single time. The chain couples TRBV7-3 to TRBJ2-1; a weak D match, TRBD1 (6 bases). Trimming pared 2 bases from V and 7 bases from J, leaving 9 bases between. From germline, CDR1 is SGHTA and CDR2 FQGTGA. This CDR3 has 13 residues. The CDR3 protein is CASSLYTGNEQFF. CDR3 nucleotides: TGTGCCAGCAGCTTATATACAGGGAATGAGCAGTTCTTC. Combining the CDR3 with reference TRBV7-3 and TRBJ2-1 gives the whole variable domain GAGVSQTPSNKVTEKGKYVELRCDPISGHTALYWYRQSLGQGPEFLIYFQGTGAADDSGLPNDRFFAVRPEGSVSTLKIQRTERGDSAVYLCASSLYTGNEQFFGPGTRLTVL.

The chain has TRBV13 and TRBJ1-2; 8 bases fit TRBD1. Unmatched junction bases numbered 7, after V lost 5 bases and J lost 8 bases. The CDR3 is made up of 13 amino acids. CDR1 is PRHDT, CDR2 FYEKMQ, per germline (reference sequence). Here the CDR3 reads CASSSGQGYGYTF. The CDR3 DNA reads as TGTGCCAGCAGCAGCGGACAGGGTTACGGCTACACCTTC.

The rearrangement joins TRBV5-6 to TRBJ2-7, with D possibly being TRBD2 (6 bases). The CDR3 runs to 16 residues. Germline V gene lookup returns CDR1 SGHDT and CDR2 YYEEEE. Trimming left V 0 bases short and J 3 bases short, with 16 bases between. The DNA of the CDR3 is TGTGCCAGCAGCTTGGATGTGGAGCGGGTTTACTACGAGCAGTACTTC. Encoded protein: CASSLDVERVYYEQYF.

This sequence joins TRBV6-5 and TRBJ2-7; weak D call: TRBD1 (7 bases). The CDR3 covers 13 residues. Germline V gene lookup returns CDR1 MNHEY and CDR2 SVGAGI. Trimming removed 8 bases from V and 6 bases from J, with 17 bases in between. CDR3 bases: TGTGCCAGCGGGGGGACAGATGCTACCGAGCAGTACTTC. It translates to CASGGTDATEQYF.

This clone appeared once. The chain uses TRBV5-6 and TRBJ1-1, with 12 bases that match TRBD1. V lost 3 bases and J lost 6; bases outside the gene matches: 6. The CDR3 totals 15 residues. CDR1 is SGHDT, CDR2 YYEEEE, per germline. CDR3 coding DNA: TGTGCCAGCAGCTCTACCGGGACAGGGGGCTCTGAAGCTTTCTTT. Translation gives CASSSTGTGGSEAFF.

The chain employs TRBV11-3 and TRBJ2-3; 7 nucleotides line up with TRBD1. J lost 4 bases, V lost 4 bases, and 2 bases had no gene match. CDR3 length: 13 residues. Germline V lookup: CDR1 SGHNT, CDR2 YENEEA. CDR3 sequence reads: CASSWDSPDTQYF. The CDR3 DNA follows: TGTGCCAGCAGCTGGGACAGCCCAGATACGCAGTATTTT. The variable domain in full, with the rest retrieved from reference TRBV11-3 and TRBJ2-3, is EAGVVQSPRYKIIEKKQPVAFWCNPISGHNTLYWYLQNLGQGPELLIRYENEEAVDDSQLPKDRFSAERLKGVDSTLKIQPAELGDSAVYLCASSWDSPDTQYFGPGTRLTVL.

The J gene is TRBJ2-3, the V gene TRBV10-3, with D tentatively TRBD2 (5 bases). CDR3 length: 13 residues. Germline V gene data show CDR1 as ENHRY and CDR2 as SYGVKD. Trimming took off 5 bases at V and 8 bases at J, with 14 bases between the two ends. The CDR3 DNA sequence: TGTGCCATCAGTCCAATGGAACGGGGTACGCAGTATTTT. Translated: CAISPMERGTQYF.

The chain couples TRBV5-1 to TRBJ2-7; 8 positions match TRBD2. CDR3 size: 14 residues. The V gene end was trimmed by 2 bases and the J gene end by 6 bases; junction bases not matched to a gene: 7. Per the germline V gene, CDR1 is SGHRS and CDR2 is YFSETQ. The CDR3 nucleotides are TGCGCCAGCAGCTTTGAATCGGGGGGGGCCGAGCAGTACTTC. This gives the protein CASSFESGGAEQYF.

Note on this clone: The same CDR3 can be traced to other DNA sequences in this sample. V gene TRBV5-1 combines with J gene TRBJ1-4, with D hard to call. Trimming stripped 5 bases from V and 6 bases from J, with 14 bases between. CDR3 length: 14 amino acids. Germline values: CDR1 SGHRS, CDR2 YFSETQ. The CDR3 bases are TGCGCCAGCAGAGTCCGGGGAGGGTATGAAAAACTGTTTTTT. Encoded protein: CASRVRGGYEKLFF.

The CDR3 DNA follows: TGTGCCATCAGTGAGGGGGCAGGGAACACTGAAGCTTTCTTT. Translation gives CAISEGAGNTEAFF. The chain couples TRBV10-3 to TRBJ1-1; TRBD1 might be the D (5 bases). V lost 2 bases, J lost 1 base, and 8 bases lay in between. Germline V gives CDR1 ENHRY, CDR2 SYGVKD. This CDR3 contains 14 residues.

The genes are TRBV7-9 and TRBJ1-2; D might be TRBD1 (6 bases). V lost 6 bases, J lost 4 bases, and 12 bases lay in between. The CDR3 totals 13 residues. Germline values: CDR1 SEHNR, CDR2 FQNEAQ (reference sequence). This chain's CDR3 is CASSEGGAYGYTF. In DNA form, the CDR3 reads TGTGCCAGCAGTGAGGGGGGGGCCTATGGCTACACCTTC.

The chain uses TRBV11-2 and TRBJ2-5; possible D gene TRBD1, 6 bases. Germline loops: CDR1 SGHAT, CDR2 FQNNGV. The CDR3 totals 14 residues. The V and J ends lost 5 bases and 5 bases respectively, with 15 bases between them. Written as DNA, the CDR3 is TGTGCCAGCAGCGCACAGGGTCATGTGGAGACCCAGTACTTC. Protein product: CASSAQGHVETQYF.

This chain connects TRBV9 to TRBJ2-5, with TRBD2 as a possible D gene (6 bases). Germline CDR1 reads SGDLS; CDR2 reads YYNGEE. The CDR3 has 14 amino acids. V lost 5 bases and J lost 3, with 14 bases in between. CDR3 sequence reads: CASSVFSGEETQYF. In DNA, the CDR3 is TGTGCCAGCAGTGTCTTCTCGGGAGAAGAGACCCAGTACTTC.

This chain links TRBV6-5 with TRBJ2-7; 9 nucleotides line up with TRBD2. Germline assignment: CDR1 MNHEY and CDR2 SVGAGI. The J segment lost 4 bases and the V segment lost 0 bases, leaving 4 bases of the junction unmatched. CDR3 length: 15 residues. The CDR3 DNA reads TGTGCCAGCAGTTACTCGTCTAGCGGGAAATACGAGCAGTACTTC. This gives the protein CASSYSSSGKYEQYF.

This chain links TRBV5-1 with TRBJ1-6; D ambiguous. The CDR3 runs 16 residues. CDR1 is SGHRS and CDR2 is YFSETQ in the germline V gene. Trimming stripped 0 bases from V and 10 bases from J, with 17 bases between. DNA for the CDR3: TGCGCCAGCAGCTTGGCTGGGAGTGGGCCCGGATCACCCCTCCACTTT. It yields the protein CASSLAGSGPGSPLHF.

The chain combines TRBV2 with TRBJ1-6, with TRBD1 identical over 9 bases. There are 16 residues in the CDR3. Germline CDR1 SNHLY, CDR2 FYNNEI. V shed 11 bases and J 0 bases; nucleotides not matched to a gene: 8. Written as DNA, the CDR3 is TGTGCCGGCGCCACAGGGGGCTCCTCCTATAATTCACCCCTCCACTTT. Its translation: CAGATGGSSYNSPLHF.

This clone was observed a handful of times. This chain joins TRBV7-9 and TRBJ2-7; 8 bases fit TRBD1. This CDR3 spans 16 amino acids. The ends lost 4 bases at V and 7 bases at J; junction bases unmatched: 15. Germline CDR1 SEHNR, CDR2 FQNEAQ (reference sequence). In DNA, the CDR3 is TGTGCCAGCAGCTCCCCTTTGACAGGGGCTTCGCGTGAGCAGTACTTC. Protein sequence: CASSSPLTGASREQYF.

V is TRBV5-1 and J is TRBJ1-2, with D tentatively TRBD1 (5 bases). The CDR3 runs to 13 residues. Between the trimmed V and J ends, which lost 7 bases and 0 bases, there was a span of 10 bases. Germline CDR1 reads SGHRS; CDR2 reads YFSETQ. The CDR3, as DNA: TGCGCCAGCGGACGGGGGACTAACTATGGCTACACCTTC. Translating it yields CASGRGTNYGYTF.